This TCR beta chain was observed in a study of blood T cell repertoires in COVID-19. Sequenced by immunoSEQ multiplex PCR; TCRdb stores in-frame clones only, minus some. The repertoire holds a few hundred thousand clones, with more than 70% as singletons. J lost 7 bases, V lost 1 base, and 4 bases had no gene match. Germline CDR1 reads SEHNR; CDR2 reads FQNEAQ (reference sequence). The CDR3 spans 14 residues. Sequenced material: peripheral blood. This sequence originates from a woman in her forties or fifties with acute or convalescent COVID-19. This rearrangement joins TRBV7-9 to TRBJ2-5; 9 nucleotides match TRBD2. CDR3 loop: CASSLGTSEPTQYF. CDR3 in DNA: TGTGCCAGCAGCTTAGGGACTAGCGAGCCGACCCAGTACTTC.